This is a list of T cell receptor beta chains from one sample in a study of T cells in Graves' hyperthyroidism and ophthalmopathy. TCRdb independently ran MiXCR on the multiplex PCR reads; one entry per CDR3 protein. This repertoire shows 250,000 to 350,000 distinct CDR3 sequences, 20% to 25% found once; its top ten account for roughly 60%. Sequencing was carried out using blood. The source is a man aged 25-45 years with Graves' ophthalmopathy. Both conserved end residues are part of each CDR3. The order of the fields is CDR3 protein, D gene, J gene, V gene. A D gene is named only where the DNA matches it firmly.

CASGLVRGTGGYEQYF	TRBD1	TRBJ2-7	TRBV12-5
CASSHFGGQNIQYF	NA	TRBJ2-4	TRBV3-1
CASNPGTSGRFEQFF	TRBD2	TRBJ2-1	TRBV28
CASSSAARRLYGYTF	NA	TRBJ1-2	TRBV19
CATSGGYNEQFF	NA	TRBJ2-1	TRBV24-1
CATSTGGGQPQHF	TRBD1	TRBJ1-5	TRBV19
CASSFVWETQYF	NA	TRBJ2-5	TRBV12-3/TRBV12-4
CSARDVGQQLHRGETQYF	TRBD1	TRBJ2-5	TRBV20-1
CASGVSRGNQPQHF	NA	TRBJ1-5	TRBV28
CATSITSGNYNEQFF	TRBD2	TRBJ2-1	TRBV24-1
CASSQLTAGAGEQYF	NA	TRBJ2-7	TRBV14
CASSKLVAGSTDTQYF	TRBD2	TRBJ2-3	TRBV5-1
CASSLASGPSQYF	TRBD2	TRBJ2-5	TRBV11-2
CASSLDGAGANVLTF	NA	TRBJ2-6	TRBV5-1
CASSVLFRASDTQYF	NA	TRBJ2-3	TRBV9
CANRNRGTKNIQYF	TRBD1	TRBJ2-4	TRBV27
CASNVQGAAYEQYF	TRBD1	TRBJ2-7	TRBV12-3/TRBV12-4
CASSDTTAYEQYF	NA	TRBJ2-7	TRBV6-1
CASRETGGGEKLFF	TRBD1	TRBJ1-4	TRBV28
CASSLDRVEQYF	NA	TRBJ2-7	TRBV5-1
CASSLLRTGNGYTF	TRBD1	TRBJ1-2	TRBV5-1
CASGGTSEPQHF	NA	TRBJ1-5	TRBV2
CSARDSPNRPQHF	NA	TRBJ1-5	TRBV20-1
CSARDKTVGNEQFF	NA	TRBJ2-1	TRBV20-1
CSAGDVGGPYNEQFF	NA	TRBJ2-1	TRBV20-1
CASRVDRSNSPLHF	NA	TRBJ1-6	TRBV12-3/TRBV12-4
CAISTGTGGRGYTF	TRBD1	TRBJ1-2	TRBV24-1
CASSFRDRGIEQYF	TRBD1	TRBJ2-7	TRBV11-2
CASSPLTSGDYEQYF	TRBD2	TRBJ2-7	TRBV7-9
CVYPSDTSAQETQYF	TRBD2	TRBJ2-5	TRBV19
CASSRERLISYEQYF	NA	TRBJ2-7	TRBV28
CASSSNRDSYEQYF	NA	TRBJ2-7	TRBV11-3
CASSNAKGDTQYF	NA	TRBJ2-3	TRBV7-3
CASSQGRRFQSYEQYF	NA	TRBJ2-7	TRBV6-2/TRBV6-3
CSARDRQGVGETQYF	TRBD1	TRBJ2-5	TRBV20-1
CASSLPAPHSGELFF	NA	TRBJ2-2	TRBV7-9
CASSPDSTVQPQHF	NA	TRBJ1-5	TRBV5-1
CASSPGLSTEAFF	NA	TRBJ1-1	TRBV19
CASSPYQGSTGELFF	NA	TRBJ2-2	TRBV6-1
CASSLKGQANTGELFF	NA	TRBJ2-2	TRBV27
CASSSSGTPDTQYF	TRBD2	TRBJ2-3	TRBV12-3/TRBV12-4
CASSFLTSGRASYEQYF	TRBD2	TRBJ2-7	TRBV5-6
CASSPSDEQFF	NA	TRBJ2-1	TRBV5-1
CASSYGRQKYGYTF	NA	TRBJ1-2	TRBV6-5
CASSGTSGTVPNEQFF	TRBD2	TRBJ2-1	TRBV6-1
CASSSSGDSTEAFF	NA	TRBJ1-1	TRBV9